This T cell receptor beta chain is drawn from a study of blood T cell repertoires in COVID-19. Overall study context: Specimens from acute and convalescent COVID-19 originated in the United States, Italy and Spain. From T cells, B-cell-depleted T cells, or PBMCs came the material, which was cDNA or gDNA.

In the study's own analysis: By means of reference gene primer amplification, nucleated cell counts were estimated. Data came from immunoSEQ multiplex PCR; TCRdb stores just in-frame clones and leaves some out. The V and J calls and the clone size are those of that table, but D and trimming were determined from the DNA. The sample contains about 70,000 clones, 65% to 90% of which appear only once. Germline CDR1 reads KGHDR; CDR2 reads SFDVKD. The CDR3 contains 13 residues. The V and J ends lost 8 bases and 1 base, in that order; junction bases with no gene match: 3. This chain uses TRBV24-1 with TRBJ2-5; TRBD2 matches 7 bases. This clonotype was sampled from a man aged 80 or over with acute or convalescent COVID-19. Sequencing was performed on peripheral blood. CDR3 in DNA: TGTGCCACCATGGGGGGGGTCCAAGAGACCCAGTACTTC. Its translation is CATMGGVQETQYF.